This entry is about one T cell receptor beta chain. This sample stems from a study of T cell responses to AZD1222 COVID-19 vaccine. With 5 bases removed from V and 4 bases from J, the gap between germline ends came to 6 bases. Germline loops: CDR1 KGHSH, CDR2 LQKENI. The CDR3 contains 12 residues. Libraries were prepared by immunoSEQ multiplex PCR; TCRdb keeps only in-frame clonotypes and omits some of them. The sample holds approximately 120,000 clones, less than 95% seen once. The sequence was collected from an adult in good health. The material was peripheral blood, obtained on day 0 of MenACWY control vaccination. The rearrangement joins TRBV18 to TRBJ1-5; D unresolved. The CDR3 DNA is TGTGCCAGCTCAAAGGTGAATCAGCCCCAGCATTTT. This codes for CASSKVNQPQHF.